The next 3 T cell receptor beta chains were all read from a single sample in a study of CD8 T cells in Susac syndrome. RNA amounts of about 0.45 to 1 ug underwent reverse transcription with random hexamers. One entry per CDR3 protein, called by TCRdb with MiXCR from the immunoSEQ multiplex PCR reads. The data show approximately 200,000 distinct CDR3 sequences, with around 95% seen just once and around 0.08% held by the top ten. Material for sequencing was CD4+ T cells from PBMCs. Receptor source: a human donor with multiple sclerosis.

This clonotype was observed once. This chain links TRBV6-5 with TRBJ1-2; D call uncertain. The CDR3 consists of 12 residues. V lost 4 bases to trimming and J lost 8 bases, with 11 bases between them. Germline V gene data show CDR1 as MNHEY and CDR2 as SVGAGI. CDR3 bases: TGTGCCAGCAGTTCGCGACCGGGGGGCTACACCTTC. This translates into CASSSRPGGYTF.

The V call is TRBV11-2, the J call TRBJ2-5; 8 bases match TRBD1. V lost 4 bases, J lost 7 bases, and 8 bases stayed unmatched. The CDR3 spans 14 residues. From germline, CDR1 is SGHAT and CDR2 FQNNGV. DNA of the CDR3: TGTGCCAGCAGCTGGGCAGGGGGCGAGGGGACCCAGTACTTC. Its translation is CASSWAGGEGTQYF.

A single count supports this clonotype. The chain has TRBV18 and TRBJ1-1; D unclear. With 0 bases removed from V and 7 bases from J, the gap between germline ends came to 6 bases. Germline CDR1 and CDR2: KGHSH and LQKENI. The CDR3 consists of 12 residues. CDR3 region: CASSPPKGEAFF. CDR3 bases: TGTGCCAGCTCACCACCGAAGGGTGAAGCTTTCTTT.